In this sample, the clone carrying this T cell receptor beta chain turned up a few times. No antigen is known for it. The length of the CDR3 is 17 residues. Germline V gene data show CDR1 as MDHEN and CDR2 as SYDVKM. V lost 6 bases and J lost 3, with 20 bases in between. The data derive from a study of CD8 T cells in ankylosing spondylitis. Researchers built TCR beta libraries using quantitative 5'-RACE with molecular barcodes. TCRdb analysed the 5' RACE reads with MiXCR anew, one entry per CDR3 protein. Of roughly 150,000 distinct CDR3 sequences detected, 30% to 35% appear once; the ten largest clones hold over 5.5%. The study's findings and limits: Before this, some motif variants had been reported in reactive arthritis synovial fluid and blood.

The receptor was derived from a male donor with ankylosing spondylitis. Input material: synovial fluid, either unsorted or a sorted T cell fraction (not recorded which). The chain has TRBV28 and TRBJ2-2, with D tentatively TRBD1 (6 bases). Here the CDR3 DNA reads TGTGCCAGCAGGTCCCAACAGGGAAGTTTGGACACCGGGGAGCTGTTTTTT. As protein: CASRSQQGSLDTGELFF.